Detailed here is one T cell receptor (beta chain). This CDR3 has 15 residues. Germline CDR1 and CDR2: SGDLS and YYNGEE. Trimming pared 0 bases from V and 4 bases from J, leaving 10 bases between. The method was immunoSEQ multiplex PCR; TCRdb's version includes in-frame clones alone and lacks a portion of them. The table lists 180,000 or so clones, 85% of them singletons. This specimen comes from a study of blood T cell repertoires in COVID-19. The origin of this receptor is a woman aged 80 or over with acute or convalescent COVID-19. Sequencing was done on a sample of peripheral blood. The chain links TRBV9 to TRBJ2-2; D is unresolved. Here the CDR3 DNA reads TGTGCCAGCAGCGTAGGGGCAGTGCGCACCGGGGAGCTGTTTTTT. As protein: CASSVGAVRTGELFF.